Given below is one TCR beta chain in context. The CDR3 has 15 residues. V was pared by 3 bases and J by 6 bases, with 14 bases between. Germline CDR1 and CDR2: MDHEN and SYDVKM. This sample was included in a study of CD8+CD57+ T cells in acquired aplastic anemia. The authors sequenced patients whose flow cytometry had shown CD8+CD57+ cell expansion. Genomic DNA constituted the template upon which TCR beta VDJ and CDR3 profiling was performed. TCRdb independently ran MiXCR on the reads; one entry per CDR3 protein. This sample carries roughly 170,000 distinct CDR3 sequences, around 50% of them seen once, and the ten largest clones take around 13%.

The chain couples TRBV28 to TRBJ2-2, with a tentative D call TRBD1 (6 bases). Specimen: sorted CD4+, CD8+, or CD8+CD57+ T cells (not recorded which) from PBMCs. This TCR was sampled from a human donor with aplastic anemia. CDR3 region: CASSLGAGSAGELFF. CDR3 DNA sequence: TGTGCCAGCAGTTTGGGGGCTGGTAGTGCCGGGGAGCTGTTTTTT.